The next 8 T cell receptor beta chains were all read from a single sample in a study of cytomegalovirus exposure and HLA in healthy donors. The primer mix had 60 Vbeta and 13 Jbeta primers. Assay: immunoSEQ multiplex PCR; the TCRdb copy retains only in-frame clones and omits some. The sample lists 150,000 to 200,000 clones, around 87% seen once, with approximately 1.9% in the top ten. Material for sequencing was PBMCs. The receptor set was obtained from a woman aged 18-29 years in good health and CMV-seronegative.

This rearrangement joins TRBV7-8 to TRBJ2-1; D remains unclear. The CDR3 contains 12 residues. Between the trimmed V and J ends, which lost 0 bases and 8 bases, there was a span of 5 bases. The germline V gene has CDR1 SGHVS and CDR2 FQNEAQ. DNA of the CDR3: TGTGCCAGCAGCTTAGCTTTAGATGAGCAGTTCTTC. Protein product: CASSLALDEQFF.

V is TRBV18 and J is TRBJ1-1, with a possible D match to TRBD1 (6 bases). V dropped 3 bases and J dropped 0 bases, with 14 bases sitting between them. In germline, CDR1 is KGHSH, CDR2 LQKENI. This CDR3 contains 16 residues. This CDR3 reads CASSPGGAQLNTEAFF. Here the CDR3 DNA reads TGTGCCAGCTCACCGGGGGGGGCCCAATTGAACACTGAAGCTTTCTTT.

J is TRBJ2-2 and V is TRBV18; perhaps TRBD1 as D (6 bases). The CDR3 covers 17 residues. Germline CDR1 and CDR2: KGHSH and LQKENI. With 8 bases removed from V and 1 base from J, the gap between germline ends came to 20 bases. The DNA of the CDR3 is TGTGCCAGCCTTCTGCCCCAGGGGCAGGGGAACACCGGGGAGCTGTTTTTT. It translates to CASLLPQGQGNTGELFF. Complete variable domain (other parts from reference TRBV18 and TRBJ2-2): NAGVMQNPRHLVRRRGQEARLRCSPMKGHSHVYWYRQLPEEGLKFMVYLQKENIIDESGMPKERFSAEFPKEGPSILRIQQVVRGDSAAYFCASLLPQGQGNTGELFFGEGSRLTVL.

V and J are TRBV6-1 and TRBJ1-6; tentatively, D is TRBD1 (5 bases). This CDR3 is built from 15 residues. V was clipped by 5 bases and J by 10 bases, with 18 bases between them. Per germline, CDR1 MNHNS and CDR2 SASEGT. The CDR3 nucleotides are TGTGCCAGCAGTTCTCGAGGAAGGGGAGGCTCACCCCTCCACTTT. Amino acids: CASSSRGRGGSPLHF.

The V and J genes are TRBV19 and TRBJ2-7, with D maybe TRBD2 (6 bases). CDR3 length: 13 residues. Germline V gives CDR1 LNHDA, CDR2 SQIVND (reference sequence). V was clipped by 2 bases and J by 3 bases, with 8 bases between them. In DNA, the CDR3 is TGTGCCAGTAGTATACAGGGAGGCTACGAGCAGTACTTC. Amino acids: CASSIQGGYEQYF.

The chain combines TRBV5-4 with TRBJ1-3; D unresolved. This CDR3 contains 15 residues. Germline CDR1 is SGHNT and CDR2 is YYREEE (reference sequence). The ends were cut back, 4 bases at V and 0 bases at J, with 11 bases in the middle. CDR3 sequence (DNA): TGTGCCAGCAGCCCCGGGTCGAGCTCTGGAAACACCATATATTTT. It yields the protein CASSPGSSSGNTIYF.

CDR3 amino acids: CASSYSGQYNSPLHF. Here the CDR3 DNA reads TGTGCCAGCAGTTACTCGGGACAGTATAATTCACCCCTCCACTTT. The V call is TRBV6-5, the J call TRBJ1-6, with 7 bases that match TRBD1. Germline V gene lookup returns CDR1 MNHEY and CDR2 SVGAGI. The CDR3 loop spans 15 amino acids. V lost 0 bases to trimming and J lost 4 bases; unmatched junction nucleotides: 0.

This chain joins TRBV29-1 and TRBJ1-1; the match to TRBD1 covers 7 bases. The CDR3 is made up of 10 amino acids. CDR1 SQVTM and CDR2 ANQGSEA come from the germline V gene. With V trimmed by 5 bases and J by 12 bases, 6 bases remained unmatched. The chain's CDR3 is CSVYRGLPFF. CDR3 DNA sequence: TGCAGCGTTTACAGGGGTTTACCTTTCTTT.